The 20 T cell receptor beta chains below were found in one sample sequenced in a study of blood T cells in healthy people across ages. Then a second PCR, running roughly 7 to 11 cycles, was carried out with a sample-barcoded 5' primer and a J-beta primer mix. TCRdb processed the 5' RACE reads anew with MiXCR; each CDR3 protein has one entry. The sample lists some 930,000 distinct CDR3 sequences; almost 30% were seen once. Separately, the same data were catalogued under a study of T cells of mothers and their children.

Sequenced input: blood. Receptors originate from a woman in her thirties or forties in good health.

In regard to this clonotype: A much larger clone is a single base away; this may be a read error. The chain uses TRBV9 and TRBJ2-5, with D maybe TRBD1 (6 bases). This CDR3 is built from 15 residues. Germline loops: CDR1 SGDLS, CDR2 YYNGEE. CDR3 in DNA: TGTGCCTGCAGCGTAGGGCAGGGGATCCAAGAGACCCAGTACTTC. It is translated as CACSVGQGIQETQYF.

A note on this clonotype: The junction shows a germline mismatch at one end, possibly a read error. The chain has TRBV5-6 and TRBJ2-6; unclear D gene. Germline CDR1 and CDR2: SGHDT and YYEEEE. This CDR3 spans 16 amino acids. The CDR3 DNA follows: TGTGCCAGCAGCCCGCCTGACCGTTCTGAGGCCAACGTCCGGACTTTC. Translated, it gives CASSPPDRSEANVRTF.

V is TRBV29-1 and J is TRBJ2-2; D not certain. CDR3 length equals 17 residues. V gave up 1 base and J gave up 0 bases, with 15 bases separating them. Germline lookup yields CDR1 SQVTM and CDR2 ANQGSEA. The DNA of the CDR3 is TGCAGCGTTGAAGGGGTAACGGGTGAGGCGAACACCGGGGAGCTGTTTTTT. Translated: CSVEGVTGEANTGELFF.

The chain has TRBV29-1 and TRBJ2-7, with D tentatively TRBD2 (5 bases). V was pared by 4 bases and J by 7 bases, with 11 bases between. Germline values: CDR1 SQVTM, CDR2 ANQGSEA. CDR3 length: 11 residues. This CDR3 reads CSVGLAWEQYF. Here the CDR3 DNA reads TGCAGCGTTGGGCTAGCTTGGGAGCAGTACTTC.

This clonotype was counted a few times. J is TRBJ1-6 and V is TRBV7-9; 10 positions agree with TRBD1. The junction had 8 bases not matched to a gene; V was cut back by 5 bases and J by 10 bases. The CDR3 is made up of 15 amino acids. Germline assignment: CDR1 SEHNR and CDR2 FQNEAQ (reference sequence). As DNA, the CDR3 is TGTGCCAGCAGCCAAGACAGGGGGCGGGGATCACCCCTCCACTTT. Encoded protein: CASSQDRGRGSPLHF.

Only a few counts were recorded for this clonotype. The chain has TRBV12-3 or TRBV12-4 and TRBJ2-7; 8 bases align to TRBD1. CDR3 length equals 14 residues. The junction had 6 bases not matched to a gene; V was cut back by 6 bases and J by 2 bases. CDR3 nucleotides: TGTGCCAGCAGGGCCGGACAGGGACCCTACGAGCAGTACTTC. Its translation: CASRAGQGPYEQYF.

This clonotype has ten or more counts. The V gene is TRBV28, the J gene TRBJ2-5; weak D call: TRBD2 (6 bases). V gave up 3 bases and J gave up 1 base, with 9 bases separating them. This CDR3 has 14 amino acids. Germline V gives CDR1 MDHEN, CDR2 SYDVKM. The CDR3 sequence: CASSFSGAQETQYF. CDR3 nucleotides: TGTGCCAGCAGTTTTAGCGGAGCCCAAGAGACCCAGTACTTC.

This clonotype was counted ten times or more. The chain uses TRBV20-1 and TRBJ2-5; D is perhaps TRBD1 or TRBD2 (5 bases each). The ends were cut back, 6 bases at V and 2 bases at J, with 16 bases in the middle. Germline V gene data show CDR1 as DFQATT and CDR2 as SNEGSKA (reference sequence). The CDR3 has 14 amino acids. CDR3 region: CSARETARQETQYF. CDR3 bases: TGCAGTGCGAGGGAGACAGCGAGGCAAGAGACCCAGTACTTC.

V gene TRBV3-1 combines with J gene TRBJ2-7; 8 nucleotides align to TRBD1. Germline CDR1 reads LGHDT; CDR2 reads YNNKEL (reference sequence). The J segment lost 6 bases and the V segment lost 0 bases, leaving 7 bases of the junction unmatched. The CDR3 is 15 amino acids. CDR3 bases: TGTGCCAGCAGCCAAGAGAGTCAGGGGGCGACCGAGCAGTACTTC. Translated, it gives CASSQESQGATEQYF.

In regard to this clonotype: This could be a read error, since a much larger clone is one nucleotide away. J is TRBJ2-1 and V is TRBV12-3 or TRBV12-4; tentative D call: TRBD1 (5 bases). The V end was cut by 7 bases, the J end by 13 bases, with 20 bases between. There are 13 residues in the CDR3. As DNA, the CDR3 is TGTGCCAGCACCTATTACAGGCAAGAGACCCAGTTCTTC. This sequence encodes CASTYYRQETQFF.

This clonotype was detected a few times. J is TRBJ2-7 and V is TRBV27; 7 bases fit TRBD1. Germline values: CDR1 MNHEY, CDR2 SMNVEV (reference sequence). The J segment lost 6 bases and the V segment lost 2 bases, leaving 4 bases of the junction unmatched. This CDR3 is built from 13 residues. This CDR3 reads CASSLLTGREQYF. DNA of the CDR3: TGTGCCAGCAGTTTACTGACAGGGCGCGAGCAGTACTTC.

This clonotype was seen repeatedly, ten times or more. The chain combines TRBV12-3 or TRBV12-4 with TRBJ2-7; D gene uncertain. V was pared by 3 bases and J by 4 bases, with 10 bases between. CDR3 size: 13 residues. The CDR3 protein is CASSFGGVYEQYF. The DNA for the CDR3 is TGTGCCAGCAGTTTCGGCGGAGTTTACGAGCAGTACTTC.

The V gene is TRBV5-5, the J gene TRBJ1-5; D gene unclear. V lost 0 bases to trimming and J lost 5 bases, with 9 bases between them. CDR1 and CDR2 from the germline V gene are SGHKS and YYEKEE (reference sequence). This CDR3 has 14 amino acids. The CDR3 loop is CASSLAGKDQPQHF. The CDR3 DNA reads as TGTGCCAGCAGCTTGGCCGGGAAGGATCAGCCCCAGCATTTT.

This clonotype was recorded many times. This chain connects TRBV29-1 to TRBJ1-2; D gene unclear. Trimming stripped 4 bases from V and 3 bases from J, with 12 bases between. The germline gives CDR1 SQVTM, CDR2 ANQGSEA. CDR3 size: 13 residues. The CDR3 is CSVGGSAYYGYTF. CDR3 nucleotides: TGCAGCGTTGGGGGTTCGGCCTACTATGGCTACACCTTC.

This clonotype has only a few counts. V gene TRBV20-1 combines with J gene TRBJ2-3; D is unclear. The CDR3 loop spans 12 amino acids. The V end was cut by 3 bases, the J end by 6 bases, with 10 bases between. In germline, CDR1 is DFQATT, CDR2 SNEGSKA (reference sequence). The CDR3, as DNA: TGCAGTGCTAGTCCAGTAGGGGATACGCAGTATTTT. Protein: CSASPVGDTQYF.

Concerning this clonotype: A much larger clone differs by one base, so this may be a read error. The chain has TRBV5-1 and TRBJ1-4; D remains unclear. The CDR3 covers 14 residues. Germline V gives CDR1 SGHRS, CDR2 YFSETQ. Trimming took off 4 bases at V and 8 bases at J, with 15 bases between the two ends. Written as DNA, the CDR3 is TGCGCCAGCAGCGACGACGCCGCTGGCGAAAAACTGTTTTTT. Protein: CASSDDAAGEKLFF. Combining the CDR3 with reference TRBV5-1 and TRBJ1-4 gives the whole variable domain KAGVTQTPRYLIKTRGQQVTLSCSPISGHRSVSWYQQTPGQGLQFLFEYFSETQRNKGNFPGRFSGRQFSNSRSEMNVSTLELGDSALYLCASSDDAAGEKLFFGSGTQLSVL.

This clonotype was detected only a few times. The V and J genes are TRBV9 and TRBJ1-2; possible D gene TRBD1, 5 bases. The V gene lost 3 bases and the J gene lost 4 bases, with 16 bases spanning the gap. Germline V CDR1 and CDR2: SGDLS, YYNGEE. The CDR3 contains 15 residues. CDR3 region: CASSGPDGGGYGYTF. The DNA of the CDR3 is TGTGCCAGCAGCGGGCCCGACGGGGGAGGCTATGGCTACACCTTC.

This chain links TRBV29-1 with TRBJ2-1; 9 bases align to TRBD2. Unmatched junction bases numbered 8, after V lost 6 bases and J lost 8 bases. Germline V gene sequence: CDR1 SQVTM, CDR2 ANQGSEA. CDR3 size: 13 residues. CDR3 bases: TGCAGCGTCTTGGAGCGGGGGGCATATGAGCAGTTCTTC. Its translation is CSVLERGAYEQFF.

J is TRBJ2-7 and V is TRBV12-3 or TRBV12-4, with TRBD2 identical over 9 bases. This CDR3 has 14 amino acids. Germline trimming cut 7 bases from V and 7 bases from J; bases unmatched to any gene: 11. In DNA, the CDR3 is TGTGCCAGCACTCGCGGGGGGGCCTACAATGAGCAGTACTTC. This gives the protein CASTRGGAYNEQYF.

V is TRBV28 and J is TRBJ1-1; 7 positions match TRBD1. Germline CDR1 MDHEN, CDR2 SYDVKM. Trimming took 6 bases from V and 4 from J; bases not matched to a gene: 5. This CDR3 comprises 13 residues. CDR3 sequence: CASRSAGGTEAFF. DNA for the CDR3: TGTGCCAGCAGGTCGGCAGGGGGCACTGAAGCTTTCTTT.